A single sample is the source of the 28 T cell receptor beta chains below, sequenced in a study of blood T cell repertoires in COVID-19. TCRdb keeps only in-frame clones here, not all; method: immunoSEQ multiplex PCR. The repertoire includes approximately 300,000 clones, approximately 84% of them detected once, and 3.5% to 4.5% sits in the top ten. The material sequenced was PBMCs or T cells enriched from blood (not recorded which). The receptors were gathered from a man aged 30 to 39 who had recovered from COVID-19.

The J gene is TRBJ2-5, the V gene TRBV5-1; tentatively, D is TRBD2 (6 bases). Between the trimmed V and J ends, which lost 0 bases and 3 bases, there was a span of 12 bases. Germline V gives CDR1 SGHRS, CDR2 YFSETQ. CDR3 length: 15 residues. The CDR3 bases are TGCGCCAGCAGCTTGGTTGGGGGGTCCGAAGAGACCCAGTACTTC. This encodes CASSLVGGSEETQYF.

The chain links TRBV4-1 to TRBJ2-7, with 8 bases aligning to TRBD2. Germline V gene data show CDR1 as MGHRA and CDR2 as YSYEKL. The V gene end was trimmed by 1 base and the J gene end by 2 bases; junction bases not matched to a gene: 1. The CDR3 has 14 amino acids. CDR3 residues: CASSQARGAYEQYF. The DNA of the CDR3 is TGCGCCAGCAGCCAAGCGCGGGGGGCCTACGAGCAGTACTTC.

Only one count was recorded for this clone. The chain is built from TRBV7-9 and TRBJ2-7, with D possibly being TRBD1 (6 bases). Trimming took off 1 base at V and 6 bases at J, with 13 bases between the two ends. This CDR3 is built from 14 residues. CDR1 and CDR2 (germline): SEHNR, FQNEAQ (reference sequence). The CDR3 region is CASSLGLGAAEQYF. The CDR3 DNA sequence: TGTGCCAGCAGCTTAGGTCTGGGGGCGGCCGAGCAGTACTTC.

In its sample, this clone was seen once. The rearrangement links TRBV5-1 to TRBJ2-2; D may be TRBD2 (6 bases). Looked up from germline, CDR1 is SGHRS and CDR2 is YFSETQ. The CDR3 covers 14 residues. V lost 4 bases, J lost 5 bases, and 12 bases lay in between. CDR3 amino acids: CASSPGLPTGELFF. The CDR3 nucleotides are TGCGCCAGCAGCCCGGGACTCCCAACCGGGGAGCTGTTTTTT.

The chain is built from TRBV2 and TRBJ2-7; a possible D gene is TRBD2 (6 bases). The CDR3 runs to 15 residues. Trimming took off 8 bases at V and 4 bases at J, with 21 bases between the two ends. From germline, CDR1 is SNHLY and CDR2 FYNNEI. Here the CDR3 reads CASHRRPGLGYEQYF. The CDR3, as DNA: TGTGCCAGCCACCGCCGACCGGGACTGGGATACGAGCAGTACTTC.

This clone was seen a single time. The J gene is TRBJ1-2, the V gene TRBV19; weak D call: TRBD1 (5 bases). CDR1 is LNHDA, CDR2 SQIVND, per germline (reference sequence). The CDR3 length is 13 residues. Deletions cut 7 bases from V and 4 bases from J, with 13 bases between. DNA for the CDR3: TGTGCCAGTAACAGAGACAGCAGCTATGGCTACACCTTC. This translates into CASNRDSSYGYTF.

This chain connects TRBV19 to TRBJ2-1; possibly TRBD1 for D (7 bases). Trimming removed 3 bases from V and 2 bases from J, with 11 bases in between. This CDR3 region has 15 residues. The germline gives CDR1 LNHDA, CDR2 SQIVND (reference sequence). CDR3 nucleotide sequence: TGTGCCAGTAGTATGTCAGGGGGGACCTACAATGAGCAGTTCTTC. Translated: CASSMSGGTYNEQFF.

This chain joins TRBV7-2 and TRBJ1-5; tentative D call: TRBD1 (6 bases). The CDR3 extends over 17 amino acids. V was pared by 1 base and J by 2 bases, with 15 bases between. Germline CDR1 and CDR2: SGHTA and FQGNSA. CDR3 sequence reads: CASSLVGGPNRNQPQHF. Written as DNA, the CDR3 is TGTGCCAGCAGCTTAGTCGGGGGGCCCAATCGCAATCAGCCCCAGCATTTT.

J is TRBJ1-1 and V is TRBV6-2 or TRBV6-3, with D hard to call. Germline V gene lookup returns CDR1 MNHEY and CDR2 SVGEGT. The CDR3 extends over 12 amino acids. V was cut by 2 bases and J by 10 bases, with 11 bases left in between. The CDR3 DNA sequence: TGTGCCAGCAGTTACGCGAGGGCGGTAGCTTTCTTT. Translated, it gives CASSYARAVAFF.

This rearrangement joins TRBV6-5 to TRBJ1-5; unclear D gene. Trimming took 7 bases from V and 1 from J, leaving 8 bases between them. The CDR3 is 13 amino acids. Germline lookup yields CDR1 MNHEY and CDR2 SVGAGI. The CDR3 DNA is TGTGCCAGCACCTCACAGAGCAATCAGCCCCAGCATTTT. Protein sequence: CASTSQSNQPQHF.

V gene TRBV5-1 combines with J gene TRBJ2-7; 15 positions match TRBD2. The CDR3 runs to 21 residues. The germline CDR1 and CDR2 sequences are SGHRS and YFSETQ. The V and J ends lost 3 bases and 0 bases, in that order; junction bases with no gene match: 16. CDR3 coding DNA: TGCGCCAGCAGCTCTCGACAAGACCCGGGACTAGCGGGAGGTCTCTCCTACGAGCAGTACTTC. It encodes CASSSRQDPGLAGGLSYEQYF.

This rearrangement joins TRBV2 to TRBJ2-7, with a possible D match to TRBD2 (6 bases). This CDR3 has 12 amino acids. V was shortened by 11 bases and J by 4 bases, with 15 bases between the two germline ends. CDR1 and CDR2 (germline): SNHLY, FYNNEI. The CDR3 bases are TGTGCCGGGGGGACTTATCCATACGAGCAGTACTTC. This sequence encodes CAGGTYPYEQYF.

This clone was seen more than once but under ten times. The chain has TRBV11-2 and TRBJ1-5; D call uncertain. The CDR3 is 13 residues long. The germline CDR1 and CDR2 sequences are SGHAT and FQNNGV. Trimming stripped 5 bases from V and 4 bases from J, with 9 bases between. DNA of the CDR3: TGTGCCAGCAGCCGCACCACAAATCAGCCCCAGCATTTT. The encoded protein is CASSRTTNQPQHF.

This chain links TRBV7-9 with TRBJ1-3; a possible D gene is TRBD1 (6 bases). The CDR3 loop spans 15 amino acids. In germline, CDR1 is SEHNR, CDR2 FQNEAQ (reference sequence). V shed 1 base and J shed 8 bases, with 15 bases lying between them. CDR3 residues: CASSLGTASWDTIYF. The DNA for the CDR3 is TGTGCCAGCAGCTTAGGGACAGCCTCCTGGGACACCATATATTTT.

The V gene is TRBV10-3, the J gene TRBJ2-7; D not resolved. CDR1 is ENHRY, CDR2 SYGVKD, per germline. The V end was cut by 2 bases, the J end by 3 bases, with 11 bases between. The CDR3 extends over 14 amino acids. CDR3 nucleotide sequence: TGTGCCATCAGTGAGGCTAAGTATTTCTACGAGCAGTACTTC. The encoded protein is CAISEAKYFYEQYF.

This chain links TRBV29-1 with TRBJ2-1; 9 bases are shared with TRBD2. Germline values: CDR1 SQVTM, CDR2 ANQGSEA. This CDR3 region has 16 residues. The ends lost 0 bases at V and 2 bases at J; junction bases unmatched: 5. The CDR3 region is CSVEDPRGRAYNEQFF. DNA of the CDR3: TGCAGCGTTGAAGATCCCCGCGGGAGGGCCTACAATGAGCAGTTCTTC.

CDR3 nucleotide sequence: TGTGCCAGCACCGCGGGGGGCCGCACAGATACGCAGTATTTT. Residues: CASTAGGRTDTQYF. The V and J genes are TRBV5-6 and TRBJ2-3; 8 nucleotides match TRBD2. The ends lost 6 bases at V and 1 base at J; junction bases unmatched: 4. The length of the CDR3 is 14 residues. The V gene's germline CDR1 is SGHDT and CDR2 YYEEEE.

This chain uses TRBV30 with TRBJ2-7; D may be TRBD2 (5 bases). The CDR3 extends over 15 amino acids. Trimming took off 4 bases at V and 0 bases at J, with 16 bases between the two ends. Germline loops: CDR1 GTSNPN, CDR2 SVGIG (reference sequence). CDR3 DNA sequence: TGTGCCTGGACCTTCCAGAGCGGCCTCTCCTACGAGCAGTACTTC. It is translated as CAWTFQSGLSYEQYF.

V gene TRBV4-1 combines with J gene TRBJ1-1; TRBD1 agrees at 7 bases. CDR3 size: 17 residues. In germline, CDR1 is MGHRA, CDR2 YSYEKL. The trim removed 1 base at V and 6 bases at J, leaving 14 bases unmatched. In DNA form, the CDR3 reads TGCGCCAGCAGCCAAGGTCCAGGGATTACAGGGGACGCTGAAGCTTTCTTT. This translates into CASSQGPGITGDAEAFF.

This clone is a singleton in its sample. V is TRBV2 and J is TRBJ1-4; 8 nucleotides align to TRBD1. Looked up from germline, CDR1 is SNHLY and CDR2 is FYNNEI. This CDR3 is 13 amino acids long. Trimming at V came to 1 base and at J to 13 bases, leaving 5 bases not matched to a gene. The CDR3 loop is CASSEEGTGRLFF. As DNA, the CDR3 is TGTGCCAGCAGTGAAGAGGGGACAGGTCGACTGTTTTTT.

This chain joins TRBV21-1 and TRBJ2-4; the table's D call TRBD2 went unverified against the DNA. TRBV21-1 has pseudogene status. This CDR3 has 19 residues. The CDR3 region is CASSKARLFKRFAKNIQYF. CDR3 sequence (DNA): TGTGCCAGCAGCAAAGCGCGACTCTTCAAGCGATTTGCCAAAAACATTCAGTACTTC.

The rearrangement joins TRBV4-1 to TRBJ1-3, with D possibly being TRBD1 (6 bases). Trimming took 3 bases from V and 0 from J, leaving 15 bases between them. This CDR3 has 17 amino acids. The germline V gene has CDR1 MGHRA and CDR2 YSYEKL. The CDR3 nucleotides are TGCGCCAGCAGCCAGGGTCAACAGGGCCCCTCTGGAAACACCATATATTTT. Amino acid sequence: CASSQGQQGPSGNTIYF.

The CDR3 spells CASSRSSGEALEQYF. Here the CDR3 DNA reads TGTGCCAGCAGCCGATCTAGCGGGGAGGCCCTCGAGCAGTACTTC. The chain joins TRBV11-2 to TRBJ2-7; TRBD2 matches 9 bases. The V and J ends lost 5 bases and 6 bases, in that order; junction bases with no gene match: 11. CDR1 is SGHAT and CDR2 is FQNNGV in the germline V gene. This CDR3 is built from 15 residues.

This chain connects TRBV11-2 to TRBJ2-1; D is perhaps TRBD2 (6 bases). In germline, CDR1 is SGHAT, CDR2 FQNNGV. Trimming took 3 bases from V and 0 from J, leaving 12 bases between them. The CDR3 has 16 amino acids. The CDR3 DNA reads TGTGCCAGCAGCTTTTCCCGGGGGTACTCCTACAATGAGCAGTTCTTC. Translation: CASSFSRGYSYNEQFF.

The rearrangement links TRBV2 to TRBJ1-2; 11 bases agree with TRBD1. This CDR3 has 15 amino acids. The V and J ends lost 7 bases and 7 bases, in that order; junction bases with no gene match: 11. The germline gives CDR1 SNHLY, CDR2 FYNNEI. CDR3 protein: CASTFRTGGAIGYTF. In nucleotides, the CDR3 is TGTGCCAGCACCTTCCGGACAGGGGGCGCGATTGGCTACACCTTC.

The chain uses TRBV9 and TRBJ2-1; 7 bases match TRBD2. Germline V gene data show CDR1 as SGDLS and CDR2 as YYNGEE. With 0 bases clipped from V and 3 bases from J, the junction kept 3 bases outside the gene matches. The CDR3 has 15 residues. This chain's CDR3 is CASSVASGGYNEQFF. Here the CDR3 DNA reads TGTGCCAGCAGCGTAGCTAGCGGAGGCTACAATGAGCAGTTCTTC. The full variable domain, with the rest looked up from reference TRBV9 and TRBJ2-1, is DSGVTQTPKHLITATGQRVTLRCSPRSGDLSVYWYQQSLDQGLQFLIQYYNGEERAKGNILERFSAQQFPDLHSELNLSSLELGDSALYFCASSVASGGYNEQFFGPGTRLTVL.

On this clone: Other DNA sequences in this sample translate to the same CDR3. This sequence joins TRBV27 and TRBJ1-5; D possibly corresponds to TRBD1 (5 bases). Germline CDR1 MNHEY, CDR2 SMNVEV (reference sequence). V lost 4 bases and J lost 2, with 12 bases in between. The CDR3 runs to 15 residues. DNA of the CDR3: TGTGCCAGCAGTTCTTTGGGGGGAGGCAATCAGCCCCAGCATTTT. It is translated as CASSSLGGGNQPQHF.

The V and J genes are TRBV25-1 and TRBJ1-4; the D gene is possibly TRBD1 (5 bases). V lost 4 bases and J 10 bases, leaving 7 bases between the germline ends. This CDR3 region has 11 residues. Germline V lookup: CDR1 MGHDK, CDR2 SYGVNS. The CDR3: CASSGTGKLFF. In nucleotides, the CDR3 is TGTGCCAGCAGTGGAACAGGAAAACTGTTTTTT.